A single sample gave rise to the 9 T cell receptor beta chains below, sequenced in a study of vaccination effects on CD4 cells after COVID-19. Some clones are missing from TCRdb's copy, which holds only in-frame ones; the method was immunoSEQ multiplex PCR. The sample includes roughly 70,000 clones, about 80% of them seen just once. These receptors have no identified antigens. The ViraFEST assay expanded antigen-specific CD4+ T cells with viral peptide pools before sequencing. Cells that had been cultured for 10 days were the source of isolated CD4+ T cells. Each participant was administered two doses of either the BNT162b2 or the mRNA-1273 vaccine. Material: CD4+ T cells from PBMCs cultured with HCoV-OC43 spike peptides, obtained after COVID-19 vaccination. Documented subset: HCoV-OC43 spike overlapping peptide pool stimulation. The receptor set was obtained from a human donor who received a COVID-19 vaccine.

The rearrangement uses TRBV6-1 and TRBJ1-5; the D is unclear. This CDR3 region has 17 residues. The V and J ends lost 2 bases and 0 bases respectively, with 14 bases between them. Germline V CDR1 and CDR2: MNHNS, SASEGT. CDR3: CASSESGFRDSNQPQHF. CDR3 nucleotide sequence: TGTGCCAGCAGTGAATCTGGCTTTAGGGATAGCAATCAGCCCCAGCATTTT.

Only a few counts were recorded for this clone. The chain recombines TRBV15 with TRBJ1-2; tentatively, D is TRBD1 (5 bases). Trimming cost V 2 bases and J 7 bases, with 17 bases left between them. The CDR3 length is 15 residues. Germline assignment: CDR1 LNHNV and CDR2 YYDKDF (reference sequence). The CDR3 bases are TGTGCCACCAGCAGACCGGACACATTCACGTCTGGCTACACCTTC. Translation gives CATSRPDTFTSGYTF.

The DNA for the CDR3 is TGTGCCAGCAGCATAAAACCTTCGGGAGACTTACAGCAGTTCTTC. Translation gives CASSIKPSGDLQQFF. The rearrangement links TRBV11-2 to TRBJ2-1; D may be TRBD2 (6 bases). V was clipped by 5 bases and J by 11 bases, with 22 bases between them. The germline CDR1 and CDR2 sequences are SGHAT and FQNNGV. This CDR3 comprises 15 residues.

The chain joins TRBV7-3 to TRBJ2-2; D gene uncertain. The germline V and J ends were trimmed by 2 bases and 7 bases, with 5 bases remaining between them. In germline, CDR1 is SGHTA, CDR2 FQGTGA. CDR3 length equals 12 residues. In nucleotides, the CDR3 is TGTGCCAGCAGCTTAGTGGACGGGGAGCTGTTTTTT. This translates into CASSLVDGELFF.

The chain uses TRBV12-3 or TRBV12-4 and TRBJ1-4, with D hard to call. Trimming removed 6 bases from V and 5 bases from J, with 10 bases in between. The CDR3 is made up of 13 amino acids. Here the CDR3 DNA reads TGTGCCAGCAGCCTCAGGAAAAATGAAAAACTGTTTTTT. Translating it yields CASSLRKNEKLFF.

CDR3 nucleotides: TGTGCCAGCAGCTCCTCTATGGGGTCCTACGAGCAGTACGTC. Its translation: CASSSSMGSYEQYV. The rearrangement joins TRBV11-1 to TRBJ2-7; D gene ambiguous. Trimming cost V 4 bases and J 1 base, with 11 bases left between them. This CDR3 has 14 amino acids. Germline V gene data show CDR1 as SGHAT and CDR2 as FQDESV (reference sequence).

This chain uses TRBV24-1 with TRBJ1-2; D remains unclear. Germline-derived CDR1 and CDR2 are KGHDR and SFDVKD. Deletions cut 3 bases from V and 2 bases from J, with 12 bases between. The CDR3 covers 15 residues. The CDR3 sequence is CATSDGGQQNYGYTF. In nucleotides, the CDR3 is TGTGCCACCAGTGATGGCGGCCAGCAAAACTATGGCTACACCTTC.

The V call is TRBV19, the J call TRBJ2-2, with D possibly matching TRBD1 (6 bases). The CDR3 loop spans 18 amino acids. The ends were cut back, 0 bases at V and 8 bases at J, with 22 bases in the middle. Germline values: CDR1 LNHDA, CDR2 SQIVND (reference sequence). The CDR3 DNA follows: TGTGCCAGTAGTATAGATCTATTCGGACAGAGAGGGGCGGGGGAGCTGTTTTTT. Translating it yields CASSIDLFGQRGAGELFF.

This clone has just a few counts. This chain connects TRBV12-5 to TRBJ1-1, with D possibly matching TRBD1 (5 bases). The germline V gene has CDR1 LGHNT and CDR2 FRNRAP. The CDR3 length is 13 residues. V was cut by 5 bases and J by 4 bases, with 11 bases left in between. DNA for the CDR3: TGTGCTAGTGGTGCCCGGGACGGCACTGAAGCTTTCTTT. The encoded protein is CASGARDGTEAFF.